The T cell receptor beta chain under discussion was sequenced for a study of blood T cell repertoires in COVID-19. Overall study context: Some COVID-19 samples were acute and others convalescent; all came from the United States, Italy and Spain. Sample material is recorded as cDNA or gDNA derived from T cells, B-cell-depleted T cells, or PBMCs.

CDR3 length: 16 residues. Trimming left V 3 bases short and J 1 base short, with 12 bases between. Germline CDR1 LNHDA, CDR2 SQIVND (reference sequence). In the authors' methods: Estimation of nucleated cell counts was performed using reference gene primer amplification. Generated by immunoSEQ multiplex PCR, the TCRdb table keeps only in-frame clones and is missing some. The V and J calls and the clone size are those of that table, but D and trimming were determined from the DNA. The table includes approximately 160,000 clones, 75% to 90% detected once. V usage is TRBV19 and J usage is TRBJ2-2; the D gene is possibly TRBD2 (6 bases). The specimen was peripheral blood. The TCR originated in a woman in her sixties with acute or convalescent COVID-19. DNA for the CDR3: TGTGCCAGTAGTATCATGGGACTGGGGAACACCGGGGAGCTGTTTTTT. Amino acids: CASSIMGLGNTGELFF.